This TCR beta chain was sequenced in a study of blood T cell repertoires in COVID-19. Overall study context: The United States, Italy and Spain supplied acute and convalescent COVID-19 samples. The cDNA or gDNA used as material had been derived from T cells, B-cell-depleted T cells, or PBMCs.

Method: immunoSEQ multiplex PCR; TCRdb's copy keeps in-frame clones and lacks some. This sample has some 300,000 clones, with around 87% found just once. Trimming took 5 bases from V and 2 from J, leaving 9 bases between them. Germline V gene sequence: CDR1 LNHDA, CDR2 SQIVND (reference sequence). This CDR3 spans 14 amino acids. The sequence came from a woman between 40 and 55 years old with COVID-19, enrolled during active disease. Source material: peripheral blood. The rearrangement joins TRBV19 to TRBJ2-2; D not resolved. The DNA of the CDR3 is TGTGCCAGTAGTCACAGAGTAAACACCGGGGAGCTGTTTTTT. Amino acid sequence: CASSHRVNTGELFF.